The next 7 T cell receptor beta chains were all read from a single sample in a study of CD8 T cells in ankylosing spondylitis (dated by TCRdb to the late 2010s). The method behind the library was 5' RACE. The sample was run on an Illumina HiSeq 2500. In-frame beta chains were kept once TCRdb had trimmed the public reads at Q25 with fastp and called clones with MiXCR. Rows with one shared CDR3 protein collapse into an entry with the most common genes and DNA. The sample table holds approximately 220,000 distinct CDR3 sequences, of which around 25% were seen once. The ten largest account for about 6.9% of the sample. Sequencing was performed on blood, either unsorted or a sorted T cell fraction (not recorded which). Receptor source: a male donor with ankylosing spondylitis or in good health (not recorded which).

The chain combines TRBV20-1 with TRBJ2-5, with 16 nucleotides matching TRBD2. The CDR3 length is 15 residues. Trimming removed 6 bases from V and 5 bases from J; junction bases left unmatched: 6. The germline CDR1 and CDR2 sequences are DFQATT and SNEGSKA (reference sequence). The CDR3 region is CSATGTSGRGETQYF. As DNA, the CDR3 is TGCAGTGCAACAGGGACTAGCGGGAGGGGTGAGACCCAGTACTTC.

The rearrangement links TRBV12-3 or TRBV12-4 to TRBJ2-2; D uncertain. Between the trimmed V and J ends, which lost 3 bases and 4 bases, there was a span of 6 bases. The CDR3 spans 13 residues. The CDR3 nucleotides are TGTGCCAGCAGTTTCGTGGGCACCGGGGAGCTGTTTTTT. This encodes CASSFVGTGELFF.

This chain joins TRBV12-3 or TRBV12-4 and TRBJ1-2, with 8 bases aligning to TRBD1. V was pared by 1 base and J by 3 bases, with 7 bases of the junction left unmatched. The CDR3 length is 16 residues. CDR3 nucleotide sequence: TGTGCCAGCAGTTTAGGTTGGACAGGGAGTCACTATGGCTACACCTTC. It encodes CASSLGWTGSHYGYTF.

The rearrangement links TRBV29-1 to TRBJ1-1; D is unresolved. The CDR3 consists of 11 residues. CDR1 is SQVTM and CDR2 is ANQGSEA in the germline V gene. With 4 bases removed from V and 4 bases from J, the gap between germline ends came to 7 bases. The CDR3 sequence is CSVAAGTEAFF. CDR3 bases: TGCAGCGTTGCAGCAGGCACTGAAGCTTTCTTT. The variable domain in full, with the rest retrieved from reference TRBV29-1 and TRBJ1-1, is SAVISQKPSRDICQRGTSLTIQCQVDSQVTMMFWYRQQPGQSLTLIATANQGSEATYESGFVIDKFPISRPNLTFSTLTVSNMSPEDSSIYLCSVAAGTEAFFGQGTRLTVV.

The J gene is TRBJ2-3, the V gene TRBV7-2, with 11 bases fitting TRBD2. After removal of 6 bases from V and 4 bases from J, the junction contained 6 bases not matched to a gene. Germline CDR1 is SGHTA and CDR2 is FQGNSA. The CDR3 has 15 amino acids. CDR3 DNA: TGTGCCAGCAGGAAACTAGCGGGAGTGTCAGATACGCAGTATTTT. This gives the protein CASRKLAGVSDTQYF.

This clonotype came up a few times. The chain recombines TRBV6-1 with TRBJ2-7, with 7 nucleotides matching TRBD1. CDR1 and CDR2 (germline): MNHNS, SASEGT. V shed 6 bases, J shed 0 bases, and the junction held 8 bases outside the gene matches. The CDR3 has 15 residues. In DNA, the CDR3 is TGTGCCAGCAGCCCACAGGGGAAGAGCTCCTACGAGCAGTACTTC. Residues: CASSPQGKSSYEQYF.

J is TRBJ2-3 and V is TRBV5-1; weak D call: TRBD2 (6 bases). Between the trimmed V and J ends, which lost 0 bases and 4 bases, there was a span of 12 bases. This CDR3 spans 15 amino acids. Germline V gene sequence: CDR1 SGHRS, CDR2 YFSETQ. CDR3 in DNA: TGCGCCAGCAGCTTGGGGTCCGGGAGTTCAGATACGCAGTATTTT. Protein sequence: CASSLGSGSSDTQYF.